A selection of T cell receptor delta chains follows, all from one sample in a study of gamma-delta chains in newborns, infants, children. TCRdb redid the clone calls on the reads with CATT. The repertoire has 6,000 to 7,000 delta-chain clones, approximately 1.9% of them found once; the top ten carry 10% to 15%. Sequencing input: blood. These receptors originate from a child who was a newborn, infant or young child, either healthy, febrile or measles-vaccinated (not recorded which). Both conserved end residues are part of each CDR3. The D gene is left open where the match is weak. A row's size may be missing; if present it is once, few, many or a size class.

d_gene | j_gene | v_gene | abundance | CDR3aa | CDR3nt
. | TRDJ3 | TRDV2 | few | CACDTVGVSPWDTRQMFF | TGTGCCTGTGACACGGTTGGGGTCAGCCCCTGGGACACCCGACAGATGTTTTTC
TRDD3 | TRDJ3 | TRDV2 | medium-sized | CACDTASGGSSSWDTRQMFF | TGTGCCTGTGACACCGCGAGTGGGGGATCCAGCTCCTGGGACACCCGACAGATGTTTTTC
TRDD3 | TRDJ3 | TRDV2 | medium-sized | CACDILGDNSWDTRQMFF | TGTGCCTGTGACATACTGGGGGATAACTCCTGGGACACCCGACAGATGTTTTTC
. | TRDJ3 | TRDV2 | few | CACDTVGTRVINSSWDTRQMFF | TGTGCCTGTGACACCGTTGGGACCCGGGTGATAAACAGCTCCTGGGACACCCGACAGATGTTTTTC
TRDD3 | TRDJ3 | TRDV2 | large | CACDILGDTSWDTRQMFF | TGTGCCTGTGACATACTGGGGGATACCTCCTGGGACACCCGACAGATGTTTTTC
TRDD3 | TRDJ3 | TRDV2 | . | CACDLLGATLSWDTRQMFF | TGTGCCTGTGACTTACTGGGGGCTACGCTCTCCTGGGACACCCGACAGATGTTTTTC
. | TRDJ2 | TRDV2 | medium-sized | CACDVLGPLTAQLFF | TGTGCCTGTGATGTACTGGGTCCTTTGACAGCACAACTCTTCTTT
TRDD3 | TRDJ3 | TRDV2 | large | CACDTGGYLSWDTRQMFF | TGTGCCTGTGACACTGGGGGATACTTATCCTGGGACACCCGACAGATGTTTTTC
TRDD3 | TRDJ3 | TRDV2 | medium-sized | CACDTGGYQSWDTRQMFF | TGTGCCTGTGACACTGGGGGATACCAGTCCTGGGACACCCGACAGATGTTTTTC
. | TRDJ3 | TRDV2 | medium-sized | CACDTAGALGSWDTRQMFF | TGTGCCTGTGACACGGCTGGGGCCCTTGGCTCCTGGGACACCCGACAGATGTTTTTC
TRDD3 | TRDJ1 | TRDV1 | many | CALGELRLPPITGGYHTDKLIF | TGTGCTCTTGGGGAACTACGCCTTCCTCCGATAACTGGGGGATACCACACCGATAAACTCATCTTT
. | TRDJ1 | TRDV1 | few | CALGELSYNHKLIF | TGTGCTCTTGGGGAACTATCGTACAATCATAAACTCATCTTT
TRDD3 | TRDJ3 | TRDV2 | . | CACDTAPTGGGNSWDTRQMFF | TGTGCCTGTGACACGGCGCCTACTGGGGGTGGAAACTCCTGGGACACCCGACAGATGTTTTTC
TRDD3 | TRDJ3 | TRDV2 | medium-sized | CACDTAGGYASSWDTRQMFF | TGTGCCTGTGACACCGCTGGGGGATACGCCAGCTCCTGGGACACCCGACAGATGTTTTTC
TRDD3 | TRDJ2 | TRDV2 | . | CACDVLGDKTAQLFF | TGTGCCTGCGACGTTCTGGGGGATAAAACAGCACAACTCTTCTTT
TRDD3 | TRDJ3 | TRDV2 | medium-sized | CACDKMGDTSSWDTRQMFF | TGTGCCTGTGACAAAATGGGGGATACGAGCTCCTGGGACACCCGACAGATGTTTTTC
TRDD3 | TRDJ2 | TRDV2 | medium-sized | CACDPVGDNSALTAQLFF | TGTGCCTGTGACCCAGTGGGGGATAACTCGGCTTTGACAGCACAACTCTTCTTT
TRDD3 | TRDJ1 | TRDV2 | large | CACDLLGDTYTDKLIF | TGTGCCTGTGACCTACTGGGGGATACGTACACCGATAAACTCATCTTT
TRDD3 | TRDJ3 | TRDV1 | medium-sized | CALGDSPRLRGDTLSWDTRQMFF | TGTGCTCTTGGGGACTCCCCCCGACTGCGGGGGGATACGCTTTCCTGGGACACCCGACAGATGTTTTTC
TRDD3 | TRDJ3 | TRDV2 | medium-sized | CACDTWTGGYSSSWDTRQMFF | TGTGCCTGTGACACTTGGACTGGGGGATACTCAAGCTCCTGGGACACCCGACAGATGTTTTTC
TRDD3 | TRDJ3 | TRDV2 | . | CACDTVLGDISWDTRQMFF | TGTGCCTGTGACACTGTACTGGGGGATATATCCTGGGACACCCGACAGATGTTTTTC
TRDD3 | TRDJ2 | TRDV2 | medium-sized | CACDGDTGAQLFF | TGTGCCTGTGACGGGGATACGGGAGCACAACTCTTCTTT
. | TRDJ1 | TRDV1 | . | CALGELVMATYSVYTDKLIF | TGTGCTCTTGGGGAACTAGTAATGGCAACATACAGCGTGTACACCGATAAACTCATCTTT
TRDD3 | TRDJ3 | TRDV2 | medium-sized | CACDTVGDTPWDTRQMFF | TGTGCCTGTGACACCGTGGGGGATACGCCTTGGGACACCCGACAGATGTTTTTC
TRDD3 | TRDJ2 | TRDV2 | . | CACELLGATAQLFF | TGTGCCTGTGAACTACTGGGGGCTACAGCACAACTCTTCTTT
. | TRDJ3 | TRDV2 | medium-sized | CACDTGGPSSWDTRQMFF | TGTGCCTGTGACACTGGGGGCCCTAGCTCCTGGGACACCCGACAGATGTTTTTC
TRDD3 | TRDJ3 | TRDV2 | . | CACDTWGYASSSWDTRQMFF | TGTGCCTGTGACACCTGGGGATACGCATCGAGCTCCTGGGACACCCGACAGATGTTTTTC
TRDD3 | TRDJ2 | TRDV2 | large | CACDILGDLTAQLFF | TGTGCCTGTGACATACTGGGGGATTTGACAGCACAACTCTTCTTT